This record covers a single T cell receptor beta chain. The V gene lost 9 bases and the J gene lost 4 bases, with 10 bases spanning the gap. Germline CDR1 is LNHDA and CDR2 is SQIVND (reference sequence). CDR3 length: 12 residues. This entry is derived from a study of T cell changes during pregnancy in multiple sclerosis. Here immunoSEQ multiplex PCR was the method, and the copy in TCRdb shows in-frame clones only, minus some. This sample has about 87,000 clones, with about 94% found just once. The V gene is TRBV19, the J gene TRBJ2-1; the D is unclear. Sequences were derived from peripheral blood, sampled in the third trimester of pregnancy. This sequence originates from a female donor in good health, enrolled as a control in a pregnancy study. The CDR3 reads CASTTGYNEQFF. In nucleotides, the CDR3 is TGTGCCAGCACAACCGGGTACAATGAGCAGTTCTTC. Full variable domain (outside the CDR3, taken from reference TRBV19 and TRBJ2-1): DGGITQSPKYLFRKEGQNVTLSCEQNLNHDAMYWYRQDPGQGLRLIYYSQIVNDFQKGDIAEGYSVSREKKESFPLTVTSAQKNPTAFYLCASTTGYNEQFFGPGTRLTVL.